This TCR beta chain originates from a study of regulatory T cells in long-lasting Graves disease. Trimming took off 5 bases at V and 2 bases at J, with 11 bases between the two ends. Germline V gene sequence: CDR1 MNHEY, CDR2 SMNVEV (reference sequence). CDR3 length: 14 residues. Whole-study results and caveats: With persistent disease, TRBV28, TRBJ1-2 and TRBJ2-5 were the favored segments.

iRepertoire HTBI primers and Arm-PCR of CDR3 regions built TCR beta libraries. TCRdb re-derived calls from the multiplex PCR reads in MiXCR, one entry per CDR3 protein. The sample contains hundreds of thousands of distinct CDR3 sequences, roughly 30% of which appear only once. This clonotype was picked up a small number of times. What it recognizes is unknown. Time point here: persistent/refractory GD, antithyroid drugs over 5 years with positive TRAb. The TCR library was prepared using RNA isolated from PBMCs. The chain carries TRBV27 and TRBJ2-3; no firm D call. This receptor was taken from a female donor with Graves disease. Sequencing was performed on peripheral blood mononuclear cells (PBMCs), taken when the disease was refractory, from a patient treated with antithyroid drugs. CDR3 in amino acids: CASSLGLLTDTQYF. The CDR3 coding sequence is TGTGCCAGCAGTCTTGGCCTCCTCACAGATACGCAGTATTTT.